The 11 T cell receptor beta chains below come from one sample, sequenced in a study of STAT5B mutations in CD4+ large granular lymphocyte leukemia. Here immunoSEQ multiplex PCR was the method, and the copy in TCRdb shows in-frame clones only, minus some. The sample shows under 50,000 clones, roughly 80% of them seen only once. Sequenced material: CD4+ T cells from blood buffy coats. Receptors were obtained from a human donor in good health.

The CDR3: CASSSTRGAETQYF. The DNA for the CDR3 is TGTGCCAGCAGCTCAACTCGGGGGGCGGAGACCCAGTACTTC. The chain is built from TRBV11-2 and TRBJ2-5; a possible D gene is TRBD2 (7 bases). The germline gives CDR1 SGHAT, CDR2 FQNNGV. V lost 4 bases, J lost 5 bases, and 14 bases lay in between. The CDR3 length is 14 residues.

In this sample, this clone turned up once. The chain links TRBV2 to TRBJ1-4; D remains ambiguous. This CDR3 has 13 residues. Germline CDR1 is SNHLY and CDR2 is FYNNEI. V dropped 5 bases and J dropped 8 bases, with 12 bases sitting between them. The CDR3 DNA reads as TGTGCCAGCAGTATGCGTAAAGGGGAAAAACTGTTTTTT. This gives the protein CASSMRKGEKLFF.

The CDR3: CASRPPGAGGELFF. The CDR3, as DNA: TGTGCCAGCAGACCTCCAGGGGCAGGAGGGGAGCTGTTTTTT. The chain employs TRBV6-5 and TRBJ2-2; TRBD1 might be the D (6 bases). The CDR3 is made up of 14 amino acids. V was cut by 6 bases and J by 8 bases, with 16 bases left in between. Per germline, CDR1 MNHEY and CDR2 SVGAGI.

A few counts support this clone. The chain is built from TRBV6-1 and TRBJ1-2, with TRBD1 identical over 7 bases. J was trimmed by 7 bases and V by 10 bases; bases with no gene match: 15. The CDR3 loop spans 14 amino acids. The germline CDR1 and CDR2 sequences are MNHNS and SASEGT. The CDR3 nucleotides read TGTGCCACCATAACGATGGGACAGTCGGGTGGCTACACCTTC. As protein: CATITMGQSGGYTF.

The CDR3 protein is CASSIRTEQYF. The CDR3 DNA sequence: TGTGCCAGTAGTATAAGGACCGAGCAGTACTTC. The chain joins TRBV19 to TRBJ2-7; the D is unclear. The V end lost 2 bases, the J end lost 6 bases, and 5 bases lay between the germline ends. The CDR3 runs to 11 residues. Germline V gene data show CDR1 as LNHDA and CDR2 as SQIVND (reference sequence).

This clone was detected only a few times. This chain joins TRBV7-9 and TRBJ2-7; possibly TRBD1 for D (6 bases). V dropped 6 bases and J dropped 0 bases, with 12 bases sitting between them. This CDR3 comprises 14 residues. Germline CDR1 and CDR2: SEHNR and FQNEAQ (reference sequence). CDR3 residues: CASRPTGSSYEQYF. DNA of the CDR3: TGTGCCAGCAGACCAACAGGGAGCTCCTACGAGCAGTACTTC.

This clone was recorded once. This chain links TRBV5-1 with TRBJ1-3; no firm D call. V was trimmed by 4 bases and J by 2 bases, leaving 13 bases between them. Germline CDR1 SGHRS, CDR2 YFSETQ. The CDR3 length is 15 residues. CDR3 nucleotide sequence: TGCGCCAGCAGCGGGAGTGGCGGTGCTGGAAACACCATATATTTT. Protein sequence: CASSGSGGAGNTIYF.

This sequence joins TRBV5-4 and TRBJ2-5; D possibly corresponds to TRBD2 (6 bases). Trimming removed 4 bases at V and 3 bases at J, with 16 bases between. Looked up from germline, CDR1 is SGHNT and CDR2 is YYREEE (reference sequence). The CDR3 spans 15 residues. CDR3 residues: CASSGPRGKEETQYF. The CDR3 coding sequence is TGTGCCAGCAGCGGCCCTCGCGGGAAAGAAGAGACCCAGTACTTC.

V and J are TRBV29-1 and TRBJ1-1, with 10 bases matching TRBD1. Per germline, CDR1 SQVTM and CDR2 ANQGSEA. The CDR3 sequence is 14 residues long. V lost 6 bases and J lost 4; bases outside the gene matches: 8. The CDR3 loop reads CSVLGQGGTTEAFF. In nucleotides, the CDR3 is TGCAGCGTATTAGGACAGGGGGGAACCACTGAAGCTTTCTTT.

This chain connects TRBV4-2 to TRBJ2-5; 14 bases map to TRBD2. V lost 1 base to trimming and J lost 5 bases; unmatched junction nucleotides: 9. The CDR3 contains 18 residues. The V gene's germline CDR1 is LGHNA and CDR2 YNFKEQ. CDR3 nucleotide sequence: TGTGCCAGCAGCCAAGGACTAGCGGGGGGGCCTACGTCGGAGACCCAGTACTTC. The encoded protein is CASSQGLAGGPTSETQYF.

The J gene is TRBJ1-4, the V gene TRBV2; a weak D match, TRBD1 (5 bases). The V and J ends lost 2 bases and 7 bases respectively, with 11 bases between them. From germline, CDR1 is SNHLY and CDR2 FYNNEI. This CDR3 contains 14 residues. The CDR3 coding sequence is TGTGCCAGCAGTGAATTGGGGGATCGTGAAAAACTGTTTTTT. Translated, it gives CASSELGDREKLFF.